This T cell receptor (beta chain) was identified in a study of T-cell reconstitution after alpha-beta-depleted transplantation in children. This clonotype has a count of ten or more. Its antigen remains unknown. The germline gives CDR1 DFQATT, CDR2 SNEGSKA (reference sequence). Trimming left V 4 bases short and J 4 bases short, with 8 bases between. CDR3 length: 12 amino acids. Construction of the TCRbeta library involved unique molecular identifiers. TCRdb processed the PCR reads anew with MiXCR; each CDR3 protein has one entry. The sample lists about 120,000 distinct CDR3 sequences, 23% occurring once. General observations from the study: The study reportedly traced alpha-beta T cells about two months after transplant to several hundred expanded graft clones. Several patients had high TCRbeta diversity at day 60; it came from surviving recipient T cells and thymic progenitors. One year after transplant, T-cell counts and diversity came mostly from newly produced T cells.

The chain carries TRBV20-1 and TRBJ1-5; possible D gene TRBD1, 5 bases. Sequenced material: PBMCs, mostly from graft donor cells, taken 180 days after TCRalphabeta/CD19-depleted stem cell transplant. This receptor was identified in a male patient aged 2 to 9 who had a stem cell transplant for chronic granulomatous disease, so the T cells may come from the graft donor. The CDR3 spells CSATRANQPQHF. For the CDR3, the DNA is TGCAGTGCTACCAGGGCTAATCAGCCCCAGCATTTT.